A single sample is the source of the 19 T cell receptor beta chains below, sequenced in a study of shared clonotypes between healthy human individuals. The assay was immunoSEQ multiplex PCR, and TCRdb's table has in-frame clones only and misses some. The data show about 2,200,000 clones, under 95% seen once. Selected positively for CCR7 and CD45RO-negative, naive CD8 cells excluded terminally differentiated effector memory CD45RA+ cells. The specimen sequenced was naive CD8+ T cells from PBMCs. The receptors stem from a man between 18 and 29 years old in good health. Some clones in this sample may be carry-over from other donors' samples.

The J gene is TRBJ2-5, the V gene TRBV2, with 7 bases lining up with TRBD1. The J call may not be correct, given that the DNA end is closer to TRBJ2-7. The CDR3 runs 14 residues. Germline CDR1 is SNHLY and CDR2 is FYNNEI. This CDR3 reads CASIVDRAENEQYF. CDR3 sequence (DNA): TGTGCCAGCATCGTCGACAGGGCGGAGAACGAGCAGTACTTC.

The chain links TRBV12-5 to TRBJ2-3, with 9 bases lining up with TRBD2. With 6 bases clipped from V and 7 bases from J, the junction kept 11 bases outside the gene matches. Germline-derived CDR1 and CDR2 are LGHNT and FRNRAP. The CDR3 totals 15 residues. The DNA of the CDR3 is TGTGCTAGTGGCTTTGGGCCTAGCGGGAAAAATACGCAGTATTTT. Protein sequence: CASGFGPSGKNTQYF.

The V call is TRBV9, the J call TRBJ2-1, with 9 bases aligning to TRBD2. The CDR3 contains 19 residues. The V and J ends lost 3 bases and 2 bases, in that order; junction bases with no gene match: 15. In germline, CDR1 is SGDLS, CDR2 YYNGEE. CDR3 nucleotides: TGTGCCAGCAGCGAGACCTCCTGGGGCGGGAGGGCCCCCTACAATGAGCAGTTCTTC. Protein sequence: CASSETSWGGRAPYNEQFF.

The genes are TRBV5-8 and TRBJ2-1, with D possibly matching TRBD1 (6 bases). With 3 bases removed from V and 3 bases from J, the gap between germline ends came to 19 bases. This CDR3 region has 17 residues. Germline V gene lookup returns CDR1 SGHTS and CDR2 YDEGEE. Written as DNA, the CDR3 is TGTGCCAGCAGCTCGAGAGGGGGAGTTTATCTCTACAATGAGCAGTTCTTC. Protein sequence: CASSSRGGVYLYNEQFF.

The CDR3 region has the DNA TGCGCCAGCAGCCAAGTACCCGGGACAGGGGTCAATGAGCAGTTCTTC. Translation gives CASSQVPGTGVNEQFF. The chain has TRBV4-1 and TRBJ2-1, with 10 nucleotides matching TRBD1. The CDR3 has 16 residues. Trimming at V came to 1 base and at J to 6 bases, leaving 6 bases not matched to a gene. In germline, CDR1 is MGHRA, CDR2 YSYEKL.

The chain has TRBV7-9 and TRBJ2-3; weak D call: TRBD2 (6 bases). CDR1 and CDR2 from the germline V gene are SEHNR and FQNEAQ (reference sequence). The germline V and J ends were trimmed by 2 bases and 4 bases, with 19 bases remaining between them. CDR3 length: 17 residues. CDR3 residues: CASSLNSGGRGADTQYF. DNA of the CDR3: TGTGCCAGCAGCTTAAACTCTGGAGGGAGAGGGGCAGATACGCAGTATTTT.

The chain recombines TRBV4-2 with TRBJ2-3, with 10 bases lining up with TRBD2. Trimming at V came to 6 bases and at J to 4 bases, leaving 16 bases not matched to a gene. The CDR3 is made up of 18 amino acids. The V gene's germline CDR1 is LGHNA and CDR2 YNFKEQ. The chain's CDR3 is CASSQRTSGEGRADTQYF. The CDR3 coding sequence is TGTGCCAGCAGTCAACGGACTAGCGGAGAAGGGAGGGCAGATACGCAGTATTTT.

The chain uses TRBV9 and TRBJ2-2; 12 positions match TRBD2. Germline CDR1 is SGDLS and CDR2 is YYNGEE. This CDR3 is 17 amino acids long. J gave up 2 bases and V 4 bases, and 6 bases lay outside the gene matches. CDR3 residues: CASSNQLAGGNTGELFF. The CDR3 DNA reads TGTGCCAGCAGCAATCAACTAGCGGGAGGTAACACCGGGGAGCTGTTTTTT.

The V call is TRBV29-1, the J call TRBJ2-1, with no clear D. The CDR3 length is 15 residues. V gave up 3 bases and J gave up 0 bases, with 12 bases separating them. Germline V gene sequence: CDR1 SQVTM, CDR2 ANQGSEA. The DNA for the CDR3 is TGCAGCGTTGATTTCGGTCACAACTCCTACAATGAGCAGTTCTTC. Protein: CSVDFGHNSYNEQFF.

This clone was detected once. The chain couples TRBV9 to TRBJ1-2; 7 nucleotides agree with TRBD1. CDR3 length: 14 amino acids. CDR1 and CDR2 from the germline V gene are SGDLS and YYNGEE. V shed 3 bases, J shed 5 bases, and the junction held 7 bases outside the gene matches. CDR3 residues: CASSANRQGYGYTF. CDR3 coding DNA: TGTGCCAGCAGCGCCAACCGACAGGGATATGGCTACACCTTC.

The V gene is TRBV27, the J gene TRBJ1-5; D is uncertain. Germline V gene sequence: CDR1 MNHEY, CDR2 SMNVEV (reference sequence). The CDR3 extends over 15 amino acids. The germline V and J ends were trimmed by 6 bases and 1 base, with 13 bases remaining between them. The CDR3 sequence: CASRIAMGSNQPQHF. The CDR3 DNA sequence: TGTGCCAGCAGAATCGCCATGGGGAGCAATCAGCCCCAGCATTTT.

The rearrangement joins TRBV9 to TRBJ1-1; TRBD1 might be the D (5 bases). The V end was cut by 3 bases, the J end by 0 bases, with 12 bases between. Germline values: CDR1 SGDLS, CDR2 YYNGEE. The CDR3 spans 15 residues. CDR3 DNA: TGTGCCAGCAGCGCCGAGACGGGGGTGAACACTGAAGCTTTCTTT. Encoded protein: CASSAETGVNTEAFF.

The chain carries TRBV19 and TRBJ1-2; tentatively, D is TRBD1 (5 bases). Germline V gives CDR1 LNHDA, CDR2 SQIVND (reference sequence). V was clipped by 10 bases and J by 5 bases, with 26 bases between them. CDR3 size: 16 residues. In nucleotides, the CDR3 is TGTGCCACCTCCTTTACCAGGGATCATTCACTTTATGGCTACACCTTC. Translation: CATSFTRDHSLYGYTF.

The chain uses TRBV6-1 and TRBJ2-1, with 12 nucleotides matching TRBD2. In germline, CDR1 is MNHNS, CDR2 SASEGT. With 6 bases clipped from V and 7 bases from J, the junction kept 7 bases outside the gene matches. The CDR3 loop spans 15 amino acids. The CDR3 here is CASSGTSGLGNEQFF. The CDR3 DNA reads TGTGCCAGCAGCGGGACTAGCGGGTTAGGGAATGAGCAGTTCTTC.

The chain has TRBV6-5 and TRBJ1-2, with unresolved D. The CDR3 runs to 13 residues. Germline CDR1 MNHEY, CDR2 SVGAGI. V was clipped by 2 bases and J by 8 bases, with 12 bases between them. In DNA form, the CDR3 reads TGTGCCAGCAGTTACCCTGACCTTGGGGGCTACACCTTC. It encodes CASSYPDLGGYTF.

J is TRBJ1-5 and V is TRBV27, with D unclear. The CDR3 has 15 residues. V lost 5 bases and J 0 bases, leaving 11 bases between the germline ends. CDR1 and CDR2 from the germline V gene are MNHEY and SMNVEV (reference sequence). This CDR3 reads CASSPDGPSNQPQHF. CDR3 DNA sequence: TGTGCCAGCAGTCCCGACGGACCTAGCAATCAGCCCCAGCATTTT.

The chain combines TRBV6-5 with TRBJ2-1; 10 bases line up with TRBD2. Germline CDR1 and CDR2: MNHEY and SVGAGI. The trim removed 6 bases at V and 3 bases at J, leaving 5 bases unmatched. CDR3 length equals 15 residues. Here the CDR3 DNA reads TGTGCCAGCAGACTACTAGCGGGGCTCTACAATGAGCAGTTCTTC. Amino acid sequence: CASRLLAGLYNEQFF.

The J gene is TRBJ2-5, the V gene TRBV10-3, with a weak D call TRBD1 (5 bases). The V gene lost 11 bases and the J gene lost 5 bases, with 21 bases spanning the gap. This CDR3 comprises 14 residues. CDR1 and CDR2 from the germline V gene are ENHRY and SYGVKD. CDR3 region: CASRPPGFRETQYF. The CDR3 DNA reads TGTGCCTCGAGACCCCCAGGGTTCCGGGAGACCCAGTACTTC.

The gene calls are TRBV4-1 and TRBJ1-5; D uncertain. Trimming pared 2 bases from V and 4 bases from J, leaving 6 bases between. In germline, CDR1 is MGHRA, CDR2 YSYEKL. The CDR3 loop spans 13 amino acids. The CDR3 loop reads CASSQNLNQPQHF. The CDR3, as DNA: TGCGCCAGCAGCCAAAACCTTAATCAGCCCCAGCATTTT.